The T cell receptor (beta chain) described here comes from a study of blood T cell repertoires in COVID-19. Looking at the study overall: T cells, B-cell-depleted T cells, or PBMCs supplied cDNA or gDNA.

In the original analysis: How many nucleated cells were present was estimated from reference gene primer amplification. Sequencing was performed with immunoSEQ multiplex PCR; in TCRdb, only in-frame clones are kept and a portion is missing. The V and J calls and the clone size are those of that table, but D and trimming were determined from the DNA. This table has approximately 220,000 clones, around 86% appearing once. Enrolled through a virtual design, the participants were between 18 and 89 years of age and came from 24 US areas. Self-reported history from a screening survey and questionnaire set each donor's cohort. The origin of this receptor is a woman in her thirties or forties with acute COVID-19. The sample comprised PBMCs or T cells enriched from blood (not recorded which).

This CDR3 reads CASRKGGRDNEQFF. DNA of the CDR3: TGTGCCAGCAGGAAAGGGGGAAGAGACAATGAGCAGTTCTTC. The chain uses TRBV11-2 and TRBJ2-1; weak D call: TRBD1 (6 bases). The germline gives CDR1 SGHAT, CDR2 FQNNGV. The CDR3 covers 14 residues. V dropped 6 bases and J dropped 5 bases, with 14 bases sitting between them.